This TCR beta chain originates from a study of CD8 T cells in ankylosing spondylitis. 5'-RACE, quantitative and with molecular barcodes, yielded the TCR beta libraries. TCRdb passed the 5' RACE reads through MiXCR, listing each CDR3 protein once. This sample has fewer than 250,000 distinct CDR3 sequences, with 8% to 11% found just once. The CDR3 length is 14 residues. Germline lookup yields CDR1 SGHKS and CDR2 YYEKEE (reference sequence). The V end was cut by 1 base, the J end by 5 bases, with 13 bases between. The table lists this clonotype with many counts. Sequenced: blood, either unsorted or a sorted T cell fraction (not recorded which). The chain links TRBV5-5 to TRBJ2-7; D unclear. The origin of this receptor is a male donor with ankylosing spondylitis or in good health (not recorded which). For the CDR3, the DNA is TGTGCCAGCAGCTTGCGCTGGGGTGGCCACGAGCAGTACTTC. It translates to CASSLRWGGHEQYF.